This T cell receptor beta chain was observed in a study of human T cells and chemical hapten exposure. The wider study: Small pooled library volume differences chiefly drove per-sample TCR yield variation.

Time point of the sample: patch test 2, 6 weeks after DPC sensitization. This sample's treatment: therapeutic diphenylcyclopropenone sensitization with weekly scalp DPC. Study-level results: Those TCRs sitting above 1 in 1000 frequency stayed the same with DPC sensitization.

Original data processing: Individual samples carried between 23,224 and 690,600 TCRs, with approximately 100,000 as the median. In TCRdb, the RACE reads were re-called with MiXCR into one record per CDR3 protein. TCRdb, not the original authors, processed these V and J calls. The sample lists 35,000 to 45,000 distinct CDR3 sequences, 8.5% to 10% occurring once. In this sample, this clonotype turned up many times. What it recognizes is unknown. The germline V gene encodes CDR1 SGHDT and CDR2 YYEEEE. Trimming pared 5 bases from V and 3 bases from J, leaving 12 bases between. This CDR3 spans 13 amino acids.

The receptor was isolated from a woman in her 40s with alopecia areata. Some clones in this sample may be carry-over from other donors' samples. This sample comprised whole blood, obtained in connection with sensitization to the hapten diphenylcyclopropenone (DPC). The chain links TRBV5-6 to TRBJ2-7, with TRBD2 as a possible D gene (7 bases). The DNA of the CDR3 is TGTGCCAGCAGATGGGGGGGCGACTACGAGCAGTACTTC. Translation: CASRWGGDYEQYF.